This T cell receptor beta chain came from a study of human T cells and chemical hapten exposure. Study background: DPC at 2% was the sensitizing agent, placed on roughly 2 cm by roughly 2 cm of upper inner arm skin. Mostly female patients had alopecia areata, totalis or universalis. The study's findings and limits: Expanded TCRs grouped into significantly more large CDR3 similarity clusters than controls produced.

V dropped 6 bases and J dropped 2 bases, with 10 bases sitting between them. CDR3 size: 13 residues. TCRdb re-called the RACE reads with MiXCR, one entry per CDR3 protein. Of some 400,000 distinct CDR3 sequences listed, less than 6.5% were seen once; the top ten hold roughly 2.6%. This sample's time point: pre-sensitization, week 0. Treatment reported: therapeutic diphenylcyclopropenone sensitization with weekly scalp DPC. In its sample, this clonotype was seen many times. Its antigen is not identified. The sample in question was whole blood, obtained in connection with sensitization to the hapten diphenylcyclopropenone (DPC). The TCR comes from a woman aged 50 to 65 with alopecia areata. Some clones in this sample may be carry-over from other donors' samples. The chain employs TRBV12-3 or TRBV12-4 and TRBJ1-2; perhaps TRBD1 as D (6 bases). The CDR3 sequence: CASSSDRNYGYTF. CDR3 bases: TGTGCCAGCAGCTCCGACAGGAACTATGGCTACACCTTC.